This T cell receptor (beta chain) was recorded in a study of blood T cell repertoires in COVID-19. Some clones are missing from TCRdb's copy, which holds only in-frame ones; the method was immunoSEQ multiplex PCR. The sample includes about 200,000 clones, about 88% of them seen just once. V lost 0 bases and J lost 3, with 18 bases in between. CDR1 and CDR2 (germline): SGDLS, YYNGEE. The CDR3 is made up of 17 amino acids. The rearrangement joins TRBV9 to TRBJ1-1; D perhaps matches TRBD1 (6 bases). The material sequenced was peripheral blood. The source of this sequence is a man aged 45-65 years with COVID-19, enrolled during active disease. The CDR3 nucleotides read TGTGCCAGCAGCGTAGCTCCGCACAGGGATCCCCACACTGAAGCTTTCTTT. Its translation is CASSVAPHRDPHTEAFF.